A selection of T cell receptor beta chains follows, all from one sample in a study of T cell repertoires in cytomegalovirus infection. TCRdb itself ran the reads through MiXCR, one entry per CDR3 protein. The table lists hundreds of thousands of distinct CDR3 sequences, 24% of them singletons, with 8% in the top ten. The sequenced material came from CD8+ T cells from PBMCs. These receptors were collected from a human donor in good health (CMV status not recorded). Some clones in this sample may be carry-over from other donors' samples. Both conserved end residues are part of each CDR3. The D gene is left open where the match is weak. Size is omitted from some rows. Given values are once, few, many or a class for expanded clones.

V gene,clone size,D gene,J gene,CDR3 length,CDR3 DNA,CDR3 protein
TRBV7-2,many,-,TRBJ1-1,15,TGTGCCAGCAGCACACGGACCAGCGGGGCGGGTGAAGCTTTCTTT,CASSTRTSGAGEAFF
TRBV9,few,-,TRBJ2-1,12,TGTGCCAGCAGCATGACGGGGAATGAGCAGTTCTTC,CASSMTGNEQFF
TRBV7-6,few,-,TRBJ2-2,14,TGTGCCAGCAGCTTAGAGGGGGAAACCGGGGAGCTGTTTTTT,CASSLEGETGELFF
TRBV13,few,-,TRBJ2-7,14,TGTGCCAGCAGCTTAGCCCGGACCTCCTACGAGCAGTACTTC,CASSLARTSYEQYF
TRBV6-2/TRBV6-3,-,-,TRBJ2-1,16,TGTGCCAGCACCCCTATCATAAGGGAAGCTTACAATGAGCAGTTCTTC,CASTPIIREAYNEQFF
TRBV4-2,-,-,TRBJ2-5,15,TGTGCCAGCAGCCCTCGATCCGGGGGAATAGAGACCCAGTACTTC,CASSPRSGGIETQYF
TRBV4-1,few,-,TRBJ1-2,14,TGCGCCAGCAGCCAGGCGCCGGCCATATATGGCTACACCTTC,CASSQAPAIYGYTF
TRBV12-3/TRBV12-4,-,-,TRBJ2-1,14,TGTGCCTGTAGTTCTCGGGACTTTTACAATGAGCAGTTCTTC,CACSSRDFYNEQFF
TRBV4-3,-,-,TRBJ1-6,16,TGCGCCAGCAGCCAAGATCTTACCGATTATAATTCACCCCTCCACTTT,CASSQDLTDYNSPLHF
TRBV28,many,-,TRBJ2-1,16,TGTGCCAGCAGTCGGGACACCTCAAGCTCCTACAATGAGCAGTTCTTC,CASSRDTSSSYNEQFF
TRBV6-6,few,-,TRBJ2-1,12,TGTGCCAGCAGTTACGGGCATAGTGAGCAGTTCTTC,CASSYGHSEQFF
TRBV6-2/TRBV6-3,few,-,TRBJ2-2,12,TGTGCCAGCAAGGGATGGGGCGGGGAGCTGTTTTTT,CASKGWGGELFF
TRBV7-6,many,TRBD1,TRBJ2-1,15,TGTGCCAGCAGCTCACCGGACAGGTCCTACAATGAGCAGTTCTTC,CASSSPDRSYNEQFF
TRBV11-2,-,-,TRBJ2-5,16,TGTGCCAGCAGCTTAGGCTCACAAAGAAACCAAGAGACCCAGTACTTC,CASSLGSQRNQETQYF
TRBV4-1,-,TRBD1,TRBJ1-5,16,TGCGCCAGCAGCCAAGACGGGTCAGGGGGAGAGCAGCCCCAGCATTTT,CASSQDGSGGEQPQHF
TRBV6-5,-,TRBD2,TRBJ2-5,15,TGTGCCAGCAGTTACGGGTCGGGGGGGCCGTCGGGCCAGTACTTC,CASSYGSGGPSGQYF
TRBV7-6,-,-,TRBJ2-1,14,TGTGCCAGCAGCTTAGAATCCCCAGGGGTTGAGCAGTTCTTC,CASSLESPGVEQFF
TRBV7-8,many,TRBD1,TRBJ1-3,16,TGTGCCAGCAGCGCCCGGGACAGGAACTCTGGAAACACCATATATTTT,CASSARDRNSGNTIYF
TRBV6-1,many,TRBD1,TRBJ1-4,14,TGTGCCAGCAGTCCCGGACAGGGGATTGAAAAACTGTTTTTT,CASSPGQGIEKLFF
TRBV7-6,few,TRBD1,TRBJ2-3,14,TGTGCCAGCAGCCGACAGGGGATCACAGATACGCAGTATTTT,CASSRQGITDTQYF
TRBV7-6,few,-,TRBJ2-3,16,TGTGCCAGCAGCTTAGCGCGTCCGGGCGGCACAGATACGCAGTATTTT,CASSLARPGGTDTQYF
TRBV5-4,few,TRBD1,TRBJ2-3,15,TGTGCCAGCAGCTTGCGGGACAGGGTCGTACATACGCAGTATTTT,CASSLRDRVVHTQYF
TRBV10-3,-,-,TRBJ1-2,13,TGTGCCATCAGTGAGAGCGTCGGAAGGGGCTACACCTTC,CAISESVGRGYTF
TRBV7-8,many,-,TRBJ2-1,17,TGTGCCAGCAGCGCCTACGAGATAGCCACCACCTACAATGAGCAGTTCTTC,CASSAYEIATTYNEQFF
TRBV6-2/TRBV6-3,few,-,TRBJ1-3,16,TGTGCCAGCAGAGGCCCAGGGAACAGACCTGGAAACACCATATATTTT,CASRGPGNRPGNTIYF
TRBV7-9,many,-,TRBJ2-5,16,TGTGCCAGCAGCTTGCTGGGTCAGACGGGTTTAGAGACCCAGTACTTC,CASSLLGQTGLETQYF